Following are 21 T cell receptor beta chains from one sample sequenced in a study of identical twins. TCRdb itself ran the 5' RACE reads through MiXCR, one entry per CDR3 protein. The sample shows 600,000 to 850,000 distinct CDR3 sequences, roughly 18% of them seen only once. This same sample was also taken into another study, of T cells expressing NK-cell markers.

The sequenced sample consisted of PBMCs. These receptors were collected from a young woman in good health.

The table lists this clonotype with a few counts. The chain has TRBV6-4 and TRBJ2-2; 7 nucleotides line up with TRBD2. V lost 7 bases to trimming and J lost 8 bases; unmatched junction nucleotides: 28. The germline CDR1 and CDR2 sequences are MRHNA and SNTAGT. The length of the CDR3 is 20 residues. CDR3 residues: CASIPSGTPGAGSFQGELFF. CDR3 DNA: TGTGCCAGCATACCATCCGGGACCCCCGGAGCGGGAAGCTTCCAAGGGGAGCTGTTTTTT.

On this clonotype itself: Being one base from a much bigger clone, this may be a read error. The chain employs TRBV7-2 and TRBJ2-6; unclear D gene. In germline, CDR1 is SGHTA, CDR2 FQGNSA. Trimming took 2 bases from V and 0 from J, leaving 5 bases between them. This CDR3 is 15 amino acids long. As DNA, the CDR3 is TGTGCCAGCAGCTTAAGCGTCTCTGGGGCCAACGTCCTGACTTTC. Its protein is CASSLSVSGANVLTF. The complete variable domain, with remaining parts taken from reference TRBV7-2 and TRBJ2-6, reads GAGVSQSPSNKVTEKGKDVELRCDPISGHTALYWYRQSLGQGLEFLIYFQGNSAPDKSGLPSDRFSAERTGGSVSTLTIQRTQQEDSAVYLCASSLSVSGANVLTFGAGSRLTVL.

This clonotype was seen a few times. V gene TRBV20-1 combines with J gene TRBJ2-4; 10 bases are a match to TRBD1. From germline, CDR1 is DFQATT and CDR2 SNEGSKA (reference sequence). The V segment lost 1 base and the J segment 7 bases; nucleotides outside the gene matches: 7. There are 15 residues in the CDR3. DNA for the CDR3: TGCAGTGCTAGAGGGGGTGACAGGGGGCCTAACATTCAGTACTTC. Protein sequence: CSARGGDRGPNIQYF.

This clonotype was counted between two and nine times. For the CDR3, the DNA is TGCAGCGTTGAAGAAGTCAGGGCCGATGAGACCCAGTACTTC. Protein: CSVEEVRADETQYF. V and J are TRBV29-1 and TRBJ2-5, with D maybe TRBD1 (5 bases). V was clipped by 0 bases and J by 5 bases, with 13 bases between them. Germline V gene data show CDR1 as SQVTM and CDR2 as ANQGSEA. This CDR3 region has 14 residues.

This clonotype has just a few counts. The V and J genes are TRBV5-1 and TRBJ2-2; no definite D call. Trimming shortened V by 0 bases and J by 0 bases, and 9 bases separated the two germline ends. The CDR3 is 16 amino acids. Per the germline V gene, CDR1 is SGHRS and CDR2 is YFSETQ. The DNA of the CDR3 is TGCGCCAGCAGCTTGGGATCAAGCGCGAACACCGGGGAGCTGTTTTTT. This gives the protein CASSLGSSANTGELFF.

This chain links TRBV5-6 with TRBJ2-2; 8 bases line up with TRBD1. V lost 1 base and J lost 0; bases outside the gene matches: 8. Germline loops: CDR1 SGHDT, CDR2 YYEEEE. The length of the CDR3 is 18 residues. CDR3 protein: CASSLPGTGPTNTGELFF. CDR3 DNA: TGTGCCAGCAGCTTGCCCGGGACAGGCCCCACGAACACCGGGGAGCTGTTTTTT.

The chain uses TRBV20-1 and TRBJ2-1, with 7 bases lining up with TRBD2. The CDR3 length is 13 residues. CDR1 DFQATT and CDR2 SNEGSKA come from the germline V gene (reference sequence). J was trimmed by 7 bases and V by 4 bases; bases with no gene match: 7. In DNA form, the CDR3 reads TGCAGTGCTATGGGTCTAGCGGCAAATGAGCAGTTCTTC. It yields the protein CSAMGLAANEQFF.

This clonotype was seen once. The CDR3 loop reads CASRKSGMDYNEQFF. The CDR3 DNA reads TGTGCCAGCAGAAAGAGCGGGATGGACTACAATGAGCAGTTCTTC. The chain is built from TRBV5-6 and TRBJ2-1; 7 positions agree with TRBD2. The germline V gene encodes CDR1 SGHDT and CDR2 YYEEEE. Losses at the gene ends were 5 bases for V and 3 bases for J; bases not matched to a gene: 8. The CDR3 covers 15 residues.

In this sample, this clonotype turned up a few times. CDR3 DNA: TGCAGCGGGGACAGGGGGTACAATGAGCAGTTCTTC. This gives the protein CSGDRGYNEQFF. V is TRBV29-1 and J is TRBJ2-1; 11 positions match TRBD1. The CDR3 runs 12 residues. The germline V gene encodes CDR1 SQVTM and CDR2 ANQGSEA. V dropped 7 bases and J dropped 4; count of bases not matched to a gene: 0.

The chain joins TRBV29-1 to TRBJ1-5, with no clear D. CDR3 size: 12 residues. Looked up from germline, CDR1 is SQVTM and CDR2 is ANQGSEA. With 6 bases removed from V and 5 bases from J, the gap between germline ends came to 11 bases. The CDR3 coding sequence is TGCAGCGTCTCCGGGAGAGATCAGCCCCAGCATTTT. This translates into CSVSGRDQPQHF.

The chain carries TRBV30 and TRBJ2-2, with unresolved D. CDR1 and CDR2 (germline): GTSNPN, SVGIG (reference sequence). The CDR3 length is 13 residues. Trimming shortened V by 7 bases and J by 5 bases, and 14 bases separated the two germline ends. The CDR3: CASETVRTGELFF. The CDR3 DNA reads as TGTGCCTCCGAAACGGTCAGGACCGGGGAGCTGTTTTTT.

This clonotype appeared many times. The J gene is TRBJ1-1, the V gene TRBV4-2; D gene ambiguous. This CDR3 region has 14 residues. Germline V gene data show CDR1 as LGHNA and CDR2 as YNFKEQ. V lost 2 bases and J lost 3, with 10 bases in between. The CDR3 DNA reads TGTGCCAGCAGCCAAAGTGGGTCTCACACTGAAGCTTTCTTT. Protein product: CASSQSGSHTEAFF.

This clonotype came up a few times. The chain links TRBV12-3 or TRBV12-4 to TRBJ2-4; no clear D. This CDR3 comprises 14 residues. The V gene lost 5 bases and the J gene lost 4 bases, with 12 bases spanning the gap. The CDR3 nucleotides read TGTGCCAGCAGTCGCCCCCGACTGAAAAACATTCAGTACTTC. It specifies CASSRPRLKNIQYF.

V gene TRBV20-1 combines with J gene TRBJ2-5; the D is unclear. CDR3 length equals 12 residues. V gave up 3 bases and J gave up 2 bases, with 7 bases separating them. Germline V gene sequence: CDR1 DFQATT, CDR2 SNEGSKA (reference sequence). The CDR3 coding sequence is TGCAGTGCTAGTTCCAGGCAAGAGACCCAGTACTTC. Amino acids: CSASSRQETQYF.

The chain joins TRBV11-2 to TRBJ2-6; unclear D gene. The V end lost 0 bases, the J end lost 0 bases, and 6 bases lay between the germline ends. Germline loops: CDR1 SGHAT, CDR2 FQNNGV. This CDR3 is 16 amino acids long. This CDR3 reads CASSLDPFSGANVLTF. The DNA of the CDR3 is TGTGCCAGCAGCTTAGATCCGTTCTCTGGGGCCAACGTCCTGACTTTC.

This chain joins TRBV29-1 and TRBJ2-1; TRBD1 matches at 9 bases. The CDR3 consists of 12 residues. The ends lost 6 bases at V and 8 bases at J; junction bases unmatched: 5. The V gene's germline CDR1 is SQVTM and CDR2 ANQGSEA. The CDR3 here is CSVAGTGYEQFF. The DNA of the CDR3 is TGCAGCGTCGCCGGGACAGGGTATGAGCAGTTCTTC.

The CDR3 is CASSSRRPSSGGDNEQFF. For the CDR3, the DNA is TGCGCCAGCAGCTCCCGACGCCCGTCTAGCGGGGGGGACAATGAGCAGTTCTTC. The chain has TRBV5-1 and TRBJ2-1; 12 bases agree with TRBD2. V dropped 3 bases and J dropped 5; count of bases not matched to a gene: 12. Germline V gene lookup returns CDR1 SGHRS and CDR2 YFSETQ. This CDR3 is built from 18 residues.

The chain links TRBV9 to TRBJ1-6, with no clear D. V was shortened by 0 bases and J by 5 bases, with 6 bases between the two germline ends. Germline V gene sequence: CDR1 SGDLS, CDR2 YYNGEE. This CDR3 contains 14 residues. The DNA of the CDR3 is TGTGCCAGCAGCGTAGCACAAGATAATTCACCCCTCCACTTT. Encoded protein: CASSVAQDNSPLHF. The full variable domain, rest sourced from reference TRBV9 and TRBJ1-6, is DSGVTQTPKHLITATGQRVTLRCSPRSGDLSVYWYQQSLDQGLQFLIQYYNGEERAKGNILERFSAQQFPDLHSELNLSSLELGDSALYFCASSVAQDNSPLHFGNGTRLTVT.

This clonotype was found a few times. This chain joins TRBV20-1 and TRBJ2-5; 10 bases fit TRBD1. Germline trimming cut 3 bases from V and 4 bases from J; bases unmatched to any gene: 14. The CDR3 sequence is 17 residues long. The germline V gene has CDR1 DFQATT and CDR2 SNEGSKA (reference sequence). CDR3 sequence (DNA): TGCAGTGCTAGTACCTTCTCCGGGACAGGGGAAGGAGAGACCCAGTACTTC. Amino acid sequence: CSASTFSGTGEGETQYF.

This clonotype has only a few counts. The chain has TRBV20-1 and TRBJ2-3, with D possibly TRBD2 on 6 matching bases. The CDR3 runs 14 residues. Germline V CDR1 and CDR2: DFQATT, SNEGSKA (reference sequence). V lost 4 bases and J 0 bases, leaving 11 bases between the germline ends. CDR3 in DNA: TGCAGTGCTACGGGACTCCGAAGCACAGATACGCAGTATTTT. Its translation: CSATGLRSTDTQYF.

The chain combines TRBV6-5 with TRBJ1-5; D unresolved. Trimming removed 2 bases at V and 0 bases at J, with 14 bases between. The CDR3 contains 17 residues. CDR1 and CDR2 from the germline V gene are MNHEY and SVGAGI. In nucleotides, the CDR3 is TGTGCCAGCAGTTACGGCCCCGGGAGCGTTAGCAATCAGCCCCAGCATTTT. Its protein is CASSYGPGSVSNQPQHF.